This is a list of T cell receptor beta chains from one sample in a study of identical twins. TCRdb reanalysed the 5' RACE reads using MiXCR and keeps one entry per CDR3 protein. The data hold around 490,000 distinct CDR3 sequences, with approximately 14% observed a single time. The same specimen was also included in a second study, on yellow fever vaccine responses in identical twins.

The sequenced material came from CD4+ T cells sorted from blood. The receptors stem from a young woman in good health. Each CDR3 is given without its conserved first and last residue. Some rows mark clone size as missing; the rest say once, few, many or name a class of expanded clone.

V	size	J	CDR3
TRBV28	NA	TRBJ2-4	ASSLLTVAKNIQY
TRBV30	once	TRBJ2-2	AWSASRIQGDTGELF
TRBV7-2	NA	TRBJ2-1	ASSLAGSGGNEQF
TRBV5-1	NA	TRBJ2-2	ASSEGAGGLSGELF
TRBV7-9	NA	TRBJ2-6	ASRGGANVLT
TRBV12-3/TRBV12-4	NA	TRBJ2-3	ASSLVMRTDTQY
TRBV20-1	NA	TRBJ2-3	SARAMGSGMRADTQY
TRBV7-2	NA	TRBJ1-3	ASSLGVSGNTIY
TRBV12-3/TRBV12-4	NA	TRBJ1-5	ASSQRQGARNQPQH
TRBV12-3/TRBV12-4	few	TRBJ2-2	ASGLAANTGELF
TRBV29-1	few	TRBJ2-1	SVGDTSGTYNEQF
TRBV11-2	NA	TRBJ2-3	ASSLTLGSGRGSTDTQY
TRBV7-6	NA	TRBJ1-5	ASSLMTGSNQPQH
TRBV5-1	few	TRBJ2-3	ASSWGLAGATDTQY
TRBV12-3/TRBV12-4	NA	TRBJ2-2	ASTRALNTGELF
TRBV11-2	NA	TRBJ2-7	ASSQAFGTSNLRAYEQY
TRBV20-1	many	TRBJ2-3	SAIYGLPGDTQY
TRBV4-3	few	TRBJ2-1	ASSQDLLYNEQF
TRBV12-3/TRBV12-4	few	TRBJ2-5	ASSLGTSGGASETQY
TRBV10-3	NA	TRBJ1-5	ASHRDSNQPQH
TRBV19	NA	TRBJ2-1	ASSIAGTRDEQF
TRBV24-1	few	TRBJ2-5	ATSDLPQAGGRETQY
TRBV5-1	NA	TRBJ2-7	ASSLEDRVAEQY
TRBV29-1	NA	TRBJ2-5	SAGGQGETQY
TRBV12-3/TRBV12-4	NA	TRBJ2-1	ASSFGAGGLAGGYNEQF
TRBV30	few	TRBJ1-1	AWSKQLNTEAF
TRBV5-1	many	TRBJ2-7	ASSLTSGSYEQY
TRBV20-1	NA	TRBJ2-1	SARDLTGRGYNEQF
TRBV6-1	many	TRBJ2-7	ASGGTGIPKGQY
TRBV20-1	few	TRBJ2-1	SAITGIDEQF
TRBV9	NA	TRBJ2-7	ASSVGGADYEQY
TRBV7-2	few	TRBJ1-5	ASSLVEGGNQPQH
TRBV12-3/TRBV12-4	many	TRBJ2-3	ASSSAEAGLGDTQY
TRBV5-1	few	TRBJ2-7	ASSGGGGKPYEQY
TRBV28	few	TRBJ2-7	ASLGLAASYEQY
TRBV6-1	few	TRBJ2-2	ASTGRLERGGELF
TRBV20-1	NA	TRBJ2-2	SAFTGFTGELF
TRBV24-1	few	TRBJ2-1	ATSDHPGLAGVNEQF
TRBV5-6	NA	TRBJ1-2	ASSTRTAANYGYT
TRBV6-2/TRBV6-3	few	TRBJ2-7	ASSWAPSYEQY
TRBV3-1	many	TRBJ2-6	ASSQVLLSPSGANVLT
TRBV5-1	many	TRBJ2-3	ASSSVGLRTDTQY
TRBV6-1	once	TRBJ2-7	ASRLFSGGEPYEQY
TRBV29-1	NA	TRBJ2-4	SVPGSGGAHILAKNIQY
TRBV7-3	few	TRBJ2-4	ASSLRGGASGNIQY
TRBV5-5	many	TRBJ1-6	ASNDRENSPLH